The subject of this entry is one T cell receptor (beta chain). Seattle researchers signed up patients amid active infection and tracked them longitudinally. Germline CDR1 and CDR2: MGHDK and SYGVNS. The V and J ends lost 0 bases and 1 base respectively, with 5 bases between them. The CDR3 loop spans 14 amino acids. These data belong to a study of blood T cell repertoires in COVID-19. Study background: Sites in the United States, Italy and Spain provided acute and convalescent COVID-19 samples. PBMCs, B-cell-depleted T cells, or T cells provided the cDNA or gDNA that made up the material.

Authors' analysis steps: Cell counts per sample came from amplifying reference gene primers. Only in-frame clones appear in the TCRdb table, and some are missing; sequencing was by immunoSEQ multiplex PCR. The DNA was the basis for D and trimming; V, J and clone size are from that table. The sample yields some 500,000 clones, 85% to 90% seen once. This TCR derives from a woman in her forties or fifties with COVID-19, enrolled during active disease. Sequenced sample: peripheral blood. The J gene is TRBJ2-3, the V gene TRBV25-1; D is uncertain. DNA for the CDR3: TGTGCCAGCAGTGAATACCTCCGCACAGATACGCAGTATTTT. Its protein product is CASSEYLRTDTQYF. Variable domain in full (rest from reference TRBV25-1 and TRBJ2-3): EADIYQTPRYLVIGTGKKITLECSQTMGHDKMYWYQQDPGMELHLIHYSYGVNSTEKGDLSSESTVSRIRTEHFPLTLESARPSHTSQYLCASSEYLRTDTQYFGPGTRLTVL.